Following are 32 T cell receptor beta chains from one sample sequenced in a study of shared clonotypes between healthy human individuals (TCRdb year 2020). The library was generated by the immunoSEQ multiplex PCR assay. TCRdb carries this immuneACCESS record with in-frame sequences only. Its versions omit some clonotypes, under half of them owing to an unresolved V gene in the studies checked, with the rest unexplained. This sample comprises 2 million to 2.5 million clones, less than 95% of them detected only once. Around 0.38% of the sample belongs to the ten largest clones. Sequencing was done on a sample of naive CD4+ T cells from PBMCs. Reading the label with the study, this specimen's cell subset or site is: CD45RA+ positively selected. The receptors derive from a man younger than 35 in good health. Some clones in this sample may be carry-over from other donors' samples.

On this clone: Distinct nucleotide sequences in the sample also encode this CDR3. The chain carries TRBV28 and TRBJ1-2; D gene uncertain. This CDR3 contains 11 residues. Trimming pared 6 bases from V and 8 bases from J, leaving 10 bases between. Germline CDR1 and CDR2: MDHEN and SYDVKM. The DNA of the CDR3 is TGTGCCAGCAGCCCAGGAGGCGGCTACACCTTC. It specifies CASSPGGGYTF.

This chain connects TRBV21-1 to TRBJ1-1. TRBV21-1 is given as a pseudogene. There are 13 residues in the CDR3. In DNA, the CDR3 is TGTGCCAGCAGCAAAGCAGGGGGGTATCGGGCTTTCTTT. Amino acids: CASSKAGGYRAFF.

This clone showed up just once. This chain's CDR3 is CASILAETYEQYF. The CDR3 DNA is TGTGCCAGCATCCTAGCGGAGACCTACGAGCAGTACTTC. The chain couples TRBV2 to TRBJ2-7, with 7 nucleotides matching TRBD2. Per the germline V gene, CDR1 is SNHLY and CDR2 is FYNNEI. The CDR3 has 13 residues. The ends lost 7 bases at V and 2 bases at J; junction bases unmatched: 5.

The rearrangement joins TRBV5-1 to TRBJ2-7, with 9 nucleotides matching TRBD2. CDR1 is SGHRS, CDR2 YFSETQ, per germline. The V and J ends lost 1 base and 6 bases, in that order; junction bases with no gene match: 14. This CDR3 spans 17 amino acids. The CDR3 sequence is CASSLLGVTSGGGEQYF. CDR3 bases: TGCGCCAGCAGCTTGTTGGGGGTGACTAGCGGAGGCGGCGAGCAGTACTTC.

This rearrangement joins TRBV21-1 to TRBJ1-1; no DNA check was done on the table's D call, TRBD1. TRBV21-1 has pseudogene status. There are 17 residues in the CDR3. The CDR3 DNA is TGTGCCAGCAGCATCCGGGACAGGGGGATTTCGAACACTGAAGCTTTCTTT. It specifies CASSIRDRGISNTEAFF.

The sample holds one count of this clone. This chain joins TRBV4-3 and TRBJ2-2, with TRBD1 identical over 7 bases. The CDR3 consists of 15 residues. V was pared by 5 bases and J by 4 bases, with 7 bases of the junction left unmatched. Germline loops: CDR1 LGHNA, CDR2 YSLEER. The CDR3 bases are TGCGCCAGCAGCGCCCGACAGGGATCCACCGGGGAGCTGTTTTTT. It yields the protein CASSARQGSTGELFF.

As regards this clone: Other DNA sequences in the same sample also yield this CDR3. This chain links TRBV30 with TRBJ2-4; 10 nucleotides agree with TRBD2. V trimming: 1 base; J trimming: 6 bases; junction bases outside the gene matches: 15. The CDR3 extends over 18 amino acids. Looked up from germline, CDR1 is GTSNPN and CDR2 is SVGIG (reference sequence). DNA for the CDR3: TGTGCCTGGAGTGGGGGTATAAGCGGGAGGGTTGTTGGAAACATTCAGTACTTC. Translation: CAWSGGISGRVVGNIQYF.

This chain uses TRBV28 with TRBJ1-4; TRBD1 agrees at 7 bases. The CDR3 length is 15 residues. CDR1 is MDHEN, CDR2 SYDVKM, per germline. J lost 2 bases, V lost 10 bases, and 10 bases had no gene match. In DNA, the CDR3 is TGTGCCACCACCTACGGGACAGTTACTAATGAAAAACTGTTTTTT. The encoded protein is CATTYGTVTNEKLFF.

The CDR3 is CASCPGFQPQHF. The CDR3 bases are TGTGCCAGCTGTCCAGGGTTCCAGCCCCAGCATTTT. The chain recombines TRBV28 with TRBJ1-5; D may be TRBD1 (5 bases). CDR1 and CDR2 (germline): MDHEN, SYDVKM. CDR3 length equals 12 residues. With 8 bases removed from V and 7 bases from J, the gap between germline ends came to 12 bases.

This clone was seen only once. The chain uses TRBV30 and TRBJ1-5; perhaps TRBD1 as D (6 bases). The V end was cut by 4 bases, the J end by 2 bases, with 21 bases between. The CDR3 runs to 17 residues. Germline-derived CDR1 and CDR2 are GTSNPN and SVGIG (reference sequence). The chain's CDR3 is CAWTPPRGPRGNQPQHF. DNA for the CDR3: TGTGCCTGGACCCCCCCCCGGGGGCCTAGGGGCAATCAGCCCCAGCATTTT.

This clone was counted between two and nine times. Additional DNA sequences in this sample encode the identical CDR3. This chain uses TRBV25-1 with TRBJ1-1, with a weak D call TRBD1 (5 bases). Trimming removed 7 bases at V and 4 bases at J, with 13 bases between. The CDR3 has 13 residues. Per the germline V gene, CDR1 is MGHDK and CDR2 is SYGVNS. Here the CDR3 DNA reads TGTGCCAGCACAAGGGGAGGAGGCACTGAAGCTTTCTTT. Translated: CASTRGGGTEAFF.

The chain has TRBV7-2 and TRBJ2-7; 10 nucleotides agree with TRBD2. The length of the CDR3 is 14 residues. CDR1 and CDR2 (germline): SGHTA, FQGNSA. The V gene end was trimmed by 4 bases and the J gene end by 5 bases; junction bases not matched to a gene: 5. The CDR3 coding sequence is TGTGCCAGCAGCTCATTAGCGGGAGGTCACGAGCAGTACTTC. It encodes CASSSLAGGHEQYF.

This chain connects TRBV7-2 to TRBJ2-3, with a tentative D call TRBD1 (7 bases). Between the trimmed V and J ends, which lost 6 bases and 6 bases, there was a span of 13 bases. The CDR3 covers 13 residues. The germline V gene has CDR1 SGHTA and CDR2 FQGNSA. The CDR3 DNA sequence: TGTGCCAGCAGAATCAGGGGGGACGATACGCAGTATTTT. Translated, it gives CASRIRGDDTQYF.

J is TRBJ1-2 and V is TRBV30, with D possibly being TRBD1 (5 bases). Germline V gene data show CDR1 as GTSNPN and CDR2 as SVGIG (reference sequence). The CDR3 contains 15 residues. Trimming removed 0 bases at V and 4 bases at J, with 15 bases between. Here the CDR3 reads CAWSVGQGVGYGYTF. DNA for the CDR3: TGTGCCTGGAGTGTAGGGCAGGGTGTTGGCTATGGCTACACCTTC.

V is TRBV10-3 and J is TRBJ2-1, with D maybe TRBD1 (7 bases). Germline loops: CDR1 ENHRY, CDR2 SYGVKD. The V and J ends lost 5 bases and 12 bases respectively, with 14 bases between them. The CDR3 extends over 12 amino acids. CDR3 coding DNA: TGTGCCATCAGTCCAGGGGGGAGTGGGCAGTTCTTC. This codes for CAISPGGSGQFF.

DNA for the CDR3: TGTGCCAGTAGTGCCCGCCGACTAGCGGGAGGAAGTACCGGGGAGCTGTTTTTT. Its protein product is CASSARRLAGGSTGELFF. V gene TRBV19 combines with J gene TRBJ2-2, with 13 bases lining up with TRBD2. The V and J ends lost 5 bases and 5 bases, in that order; junction bases with no gene match: 11. This CDR3 spans 18 amino acids. Germline assignment: CDR1 LNHDA and CDR2 SQIVND (reference sequence).

The chain joins TRBV15 to TRBJ2-1; a weak D match, TRBD2 (6 bases). This CDR3 is built from 14 residues. Trimming shortened V by 1 base and J by 8 bases, and 12 bases separated the two germline ends. Germline loops: CDR1 LNHNV, CDR2 YYDKDF (reference sequence). CDR3 DNA sequence: TGTGCCACCAGCAGAGGCAGGGAGGTTCATGAGCAGTTCTTC. As protein: CATSRGREVHEQFF.

This chain joins TRBV7-9 and TRBJ2-7; 10 bases align to TRBD1. The length of the CDR3 is 14 residues. In germline, CDR1 is SEHNR, CDR2 FQNEAQ (reference sequence). The ends lost 6 bases at V and 3 bases at J; junction bases unmatched: 5. CDR3 coding DNA: TGTGCCAGCAGTCGGGGGACAGGGGACTACGAGCAGTACTTC. Amino acids: CASSRGTGDYEQYF.

This clone showed up just once. The J gene is TRBJ1-2, the V gene TRBV5-1; no definite D call. Germline V gives CDR1 SGHRS, CDR2 YFSETQ. The CDR3 extends over 14 amino acids. Trimming removed 0 bases at V and 8 bases at J, with 14 bases between. The CDR3, as DNA: TGCGCCAGCAGCTTGGGACCGGAGGCGGAGGGCTACACCTTC. It is translated as CASSLGPEAEGYTF.

The chain links TRBV7-9 to TRBJ2-5; a weak D match, TRBD1 (6 bases). The CDR3 covers 15 residues. Germline loops: CDR1 SEHNR, CDR2 FQNEAQ (reference sequence). V lost 3 bases and J lost 2, with 13 bases in between. The CDR3 nucleotides are TGTGCCAGCAGCTTTGATCAGGGGCCACAAGAGACCCAGTACTTC. This codes for CASSFDQGPQETQYF.

This chain uses TRBV4-1 with TRBJ1-3, with a possible D match to TRBD1 (5 bases). The CDR3 totals 15 residues. Trimming cost V 4 bases and J 4 bases, with 14 bases left between them. Germline values: CDR1 MGHRA, CDR2 YSYEKL. The CDR3 spells CASSPGGARGNTIYF. The CDR3 region has the DNA TGCGCCAGCAGCCCCGGCGGGGCGCGGGGAAACACCATATATTTT.

The chain is built from TRBV19 and TRBJ2-3; D might be TRBD1 or TRBD2, each matching 5 bases. The CDR3 length is 16 residues. Deletions cut 3 bases from V and 5 bases from J, with 18 bases between. CDR1 and CDR2 from the germline V gene are LNHDA and SQIVND (reference sequence). The CDR3 region is CASSIGPGRRRDTQYF. CDR3 sequence (DNA): TGTGCCAGTAGTATTGGGCCGGGACGCCGGCGAGATACGCAGTATTTT.

This clone was observed a single time. V usage is TRBV30 and J usage is TRBJ2-5; D possibly corresponds to TRBD2 (6 bases). V lost 0 bases, J lost 13 bases, and 15 bases lay in between. Looked up from germline, CDR1 is GTSNPN and CDR2 is SVGIG (reference sequence). This CDR3 has 12 residues. DNA for the CDR3: TGTGCCTGGAGTGTAAGCCAGGGACTCTCGTACTTC. It translates to CAWSVSQGLSYF. The full variable domain, its missing parts supplied by reference TRBV30 and TRBJ2-5, is SQTIHQWPATLVQPVGSPLSLECTVEGTSNPNLYWYRQAAGRGLQLLFYSVGIGQISSEVPQNLSASRPQDRQFILSSKKLLLSDSGFYLCAWSVSQGLSYFGPGTRLLVL.

The rearrangement joins TRBV30 to TRBJ1-2; 7 bases map to TRBD1. V shed 1 base, J shed 6 bases, and the junction held 14 bases outside the gene matches. CDR1 and CDR2 from the germline V gene are GTSNPN and SVGIG (reference sequence). The CDR3 is 16 residues long. This chain's CDR3 is CAWSATLSGRGHGYTF. CDR3 DNA sequence: TGTGCCTGGAGTGCAACCCTTTCCGGGAGGGGGCATGGCTACACCTTC.

The gene calls are TRBV9 and TRBJ2-7, with TRBD1 matching 7 bases. The length of the CDR3 is 15 residues. The J segment lost 2 bases and the V segment lost 0 bases, leaving 5 bases of the junction unmatched. Germline loops: CDR1 SGDLS, CDR2 YYNGEE. CDR3 coding DNA: TGTGCCAGCAGCGTAGATCCGGGACAGACCTACGAGCAGTACTTC. Its translation is CASSVDPGQTYEQYF.

J is TRBJ1-4 and V is TRBV5-4, with D perhaps TRBD1 (5 bases). Germline values: CDR1 SGHNT, CDR2 YYREEE (reference sequence). The length of the CDR3 is 14 residues. V was clipped by 1 base and J by 8 bases, with 12 bases between them. The CDR3 loop is CASSLSGIQEKLFF. CDR3 DNA: TGTGCCAGCAGCTTGTCAGGGATTCAGGAAAAACTGTTTTTT.

J is TRBJ2-1 and V is TRBV11-3; 8 bases are shared with TRBD2. The germline gives CDR1 SGHNT, CDR2 YENEEA. This CDR3 contains 13 residues. V shed 6 bases and J 9 bases; nucleotides not matched to a gene: 7. CDR3 DNA sequence: TGTGCCAGCAGTTTCAGCGGGAGTCTTGAGCAGTTCTTC. This translates into CASSFSGSLEQFF.

The chain is built from TRBV2 and TRBJ2-7, with D hard to call. Per germline, CDR1 SNHLY and CDR2 FYNNEI. Trimming removed 5 bases from V and 2 bases from J, with 4 bases in between. CDR3 length: 11 amino acids. This chain's CDR3 is CASSTTYEQYF. DNA for the CDR3: TGTGCCAGCAGTACCACCTACGAGCAGTACTTC.

The genes are TRBV18 and TRBJ2-2; D unresolved. Trimming pared 3 bases from V and 6 bases from J, leaving 11 bases between. This CDR3 spans 14 amino acids. The V gene's germline CDR1 is KGHSH and CDR2 LQKENI. DNA of the CDR3: TGTGCCAGCTCACCGGATCAGTCGCCCGGGGAGCTGTTTTTT. As protein: CASSPDQSPGELFF. Looking up the rest from reference TRBV18 and TRBJ2-2 gives the full variable domain: NAGVMQNPRHLVRRRGQEARLRCSPMKGHSHVYWYRQLPEEGLKFMVYLQKENIIDESGMPKERFSAEFPKEGPSILRIQQVVRGDSAAYFCASSPDQSPGELFFGEGSRLTVL.

V is TRBV18 and J is TRBJ2-5, with D possibly being TRBD1 (6 bases). This CDR3 spans 16 amino acids. Germline CDR1 is KGHSH and CDR2 is LQKENI. Trimming removed 0 bases from V and 2 bases from J, with 13 bases in between. The CDR3 nucleotides read TGTGCCAGCTCACCACCCAGGGGAAGCATTCAAGAGACCCAGTACTTC. Its translation: CASSPPRGSIQETQYF.

This clone showed up just once. The chain links TRBV7-9 to TRBJ1-1; D not resolved. This CDR3 region has 13 residues. The germline CDR1 and CDR2 sequences are SEHNR and FQNEAQ (reference sequence). Trimming shortened V by 5 bases and J by 5 bases, and 12 bases separated the two germline ends. The CDR3 coding sequence is TGTGCCAGCAGCACTCAACTGGGGACTGAAGCTTTCTTT. It is translated as CASSTQLGTEAFF.

A remark on this clone: The sample carries other DNA sequences with the same CDR3. The chain is built from TRBV6-5 and TRBJ1-1; D is unresolved. Trimming removed 3 bases at V and 0 bases at J, with 5 bases between. The CDR3 runs to 13 residues. Per germline, CDR1 MNHEY and CDR2 SVGAGI. In DNA form, the CDR3 reads TGTGCCAGCAGTTATGGGATGAACACTGAAGCTTTCTTT. Protein: CASSYGMNTEAFF.